This T cell receptor beta chain was profiled in a study of CXCR3-negative and CXCR3-positive naive CD8 T cells. General study points: CXCR3-positive naive cells carried more hydrophobic TRB CDR3s than CXCR3-negative naive cells did. It was found that naive subsets had comparable surface CD5, and TCR strength was inferred from TRB CDR3 properties.

With respect to this clonotype: What it binds is unknown.

With 300,000 cells each, the CD8+ T cell subsets were individually sorted in triplicate. Preparation of TRB cDNA libraries relied on 5' RACE carrying UMI labels. Reanalyzing the 5' RACE reads, TCRdb keeps one entry per CDR3 protein, without DNA. This sample lists 75,000 to 100,000 distinct CDR3 sequences; its ten largest clones have less than 0.85%. The sample comprised naive CXCR3+ CD8+ T cells from blood. Subset in this sample: CD45RO-CCR7+CD27+CD95- naive CD8+ T cells expressing CXCR3 (TNR3+). The TCR originated in a human donor in good health. Some clones in this sample may be carry-over from other donors' samples.

CDR3 loop: CASSPPYGGELFF. The V gene is TRBV11-1, the J gene TRBJ2-2; as DNA is missing, the TRBD1 call by TCRdb cannot be tested. Looked up from germline, CDR1 is SGHAT and CDR2 is FQDESV (reference sequence). The CDR3 covers 13 residues.